This TCR beta chain stems from a study of T-cell memory formation after mild COVID-19. Across the whole study: There were largely donor-specific TCR clusters.

Study findings and constraints: A subset of responding clones appeared in pre-infection memory, suggesting cross-reactive memory joined.

TCRdb recomputed calls from the 5' RACE reads with MiXCR, one row per CDR3 protein. The profile shows nearly 350,000 distinct CDR3 sequences, 10% to 15% of them singletons. In this sample, this clonotype turned up a few times. Its target is not known. Mismatch with germline at one junction end may stem from a read error. The germline gives CDR1 SGHAT, CDR2 FQNNGV. The CDR3 sequence is 16 residues long. The rearrangement links TRBV11-2 to TRBJ1-1; 12 bases fit TRBD1. The TCR originated in a man aged 18-30 years who had mild COVID-19 (a few samples of this study predate the infection). Cell type and time point are not known. Sequenced input: PBMCs or a T cell subset sorted from them (not recorded which). The CDR3 coding sequence is TGTGCCAGCAGCTTCGGGACAGGGGGCCGGAACGCTGAAGCTTTCTTT. Its protein product is CASSFGTGGRNAEAFF.